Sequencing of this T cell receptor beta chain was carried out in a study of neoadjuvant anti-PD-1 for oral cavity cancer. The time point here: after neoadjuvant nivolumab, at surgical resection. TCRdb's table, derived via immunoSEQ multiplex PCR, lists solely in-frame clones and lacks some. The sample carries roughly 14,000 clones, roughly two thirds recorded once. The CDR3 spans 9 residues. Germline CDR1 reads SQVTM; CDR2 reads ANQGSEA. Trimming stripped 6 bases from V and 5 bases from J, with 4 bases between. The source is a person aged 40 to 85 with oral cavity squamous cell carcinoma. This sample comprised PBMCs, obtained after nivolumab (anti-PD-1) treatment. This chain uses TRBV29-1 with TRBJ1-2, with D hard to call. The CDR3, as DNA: TGCAGCGTGGATTATGGCTACACCTTC. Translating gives CSVDYGYTF. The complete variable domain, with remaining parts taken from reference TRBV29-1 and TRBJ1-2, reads SAVISQKPSRDICQRGTSLTIQCQVDSQVTMMFWYRQQPGQSLTLIATANQGSEATYESGFVIDKFPISRPNLTFSTLTVSNMSPEDSSIYLCSVDYGYTFGSGTRLTVV.